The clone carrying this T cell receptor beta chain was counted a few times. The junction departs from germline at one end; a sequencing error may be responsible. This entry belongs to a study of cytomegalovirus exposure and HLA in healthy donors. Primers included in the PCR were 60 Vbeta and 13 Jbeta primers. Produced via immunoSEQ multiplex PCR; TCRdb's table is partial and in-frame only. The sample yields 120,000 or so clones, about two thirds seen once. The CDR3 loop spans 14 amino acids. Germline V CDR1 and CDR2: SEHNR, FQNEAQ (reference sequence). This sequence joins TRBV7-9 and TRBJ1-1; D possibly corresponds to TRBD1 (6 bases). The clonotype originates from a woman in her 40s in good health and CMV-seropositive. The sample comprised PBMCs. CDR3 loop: CASTLWTDGSEAFF. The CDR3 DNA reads TGTGCCAGCACCTTATGGACAGATGGTAGTGAAGCTTTCTTT. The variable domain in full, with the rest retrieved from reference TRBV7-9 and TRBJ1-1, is DTGVSQNPRHKITKRGQNVTFRCDPISEHNRLYWYRQTLGQGPEFLTYFQNEAQLEKSRLLSDRFSAERPKGSFSTLEIQRTEQGDSAMYLCASTLWTDGSEAFFGQGTRLTVV.